This is a list of T cell receptor beta chains from one sample in a study of blood T cells in healthy people across ages. MiXCR was run by TCRdb on the 5' RACE reads, yielding one entry per CDR3 protein. Seen here are roughly 680,000 distinct CDR3 sequences, 45% to 50% observed once, and the top ten hold roughly 34%. The sequenced sample consisted of blood. The receptors stem from a woman aged 55-75 years in good health. The conserved cysteine and the conserved F or W are not part of the CDR3 here. D genes are given only for firm matches.

V: TRBV20-1; D: .; CDR3: SARDAPGSGANVLT
V: TRBV29-1; D: TRBD1; CDR3: SVQRTGSHGYT
V: TRBV29-1; D: .; CDR3: SVGGTGTYQETQY
V: TRBV20-1; D: TRBD2; CDR3: SARAPSGSYTDTQY
V: TRBV28; D: .; CDR3: ASSSYTALASYEQY
V: TRBV6-5; D: TRBD2; CDR3: ASSYGLAGNNEQF
V: TRBV7-8; D: .; CDR3: ASSLEVPPDTQY
V: TRBV20-1; D: TRBD2; CDR3: SARDPTSGRKETQY
V: TRBV6-6; D: .; CDR3: ASSYSSSETYEQY
V: TRBV29-1; D: TRBD1; CDR3: SVRTGGLSGYT
V: TRBV29-1; D: TRBD2; CDR3: SVETSPSRVLRVDTQY
V: TRBV29-1; D: .; CDR3: SVDSGGGTGANVLT
V: TRBV12-3/TRBV12-4; D: .; CDR3: ASSLASVNEQF
V: TRBV10-3; D: .; CDR3: AINEGLGGTQY
V: TRBV12-3/TRBV12-4; D: TRBD2; CDR3: ASSYGLAANTGELF
V: TRBV28; D: .; CDR3: ASSLVQGDIQY
V: TRBV7-2; D: .; CDR3: ASSLVPQGEQF
V: TRBV6-6; D: TRBD1; CDR3: ASSYSGQGFSNQPQH
V: TRBV20-1; D: .; CDR3: SARGRELTYEQY
V: TRBV5-4; D: TRBD1; CDR3: ASSATGGDYEQY
V: TRBV29-1; D: .; CDR3: SVSQSTDTQY
V: TRBV24-1; D: .; CDR3: ATSDPGLEGETQY
V: TRBV7-9; D: TRBD2; CDR3: ASSLALAGGSSYEQY
V: TRBV20-1; D: TRBD2; CDR3: SATRGTSGRRTDTQY
V: TRBV24-1; D: .; CDR3: ATSGGQPGVYGYT
V: TRBV4-3; D: TRBD1; CDR3: ASSQDLTGGISPLH
V: TRBV4-2; D: .; CDR3: ASSQETGEGSGEQF
V: TRBV20-1; D: .; CDR3: SARALDNTDTQY
V: TRBV29-1; D: .; CDR3: SVDRREKKTQY
V: TRBV7-2; D: .; CDR3: ASSLGPGASNSPLH
V: TRBV29-1; D: TRBD2; CDR3: SVVGLAKSVPPISDNEQF
V: TRBV15; D: .; CDR3: ATSRTGSYEQY
V: TRBV29-1; D: TRBD2; CDR3: SVGLAGYEQY
V: TRBV7-2; D: TRBD2; CDR3: ASSLSPGEGQETQY
V: TRBV27; D: TRBD1; CDR3: ASRRRGLEQY
V: TRBV29-1; D: .; CDR3: SVSGMSETQY
V: TRBV29-1; D: .; CDR3: SVVGGKNAGELF
V: TRBV7-2; D: .; CDR3: ASSTGLGDYEQY
V: TRBV6-6; D: .; CDR3: ASSPERQSTDTQY
V: TRBV2; D: .; CDR3: ASSVGRGSDTQY
V: TRBV5-4; D: .; CDR3: ASSLSESLYGQY
V: TRBV3-1; D: TRBD2; CDR3: ASSAGLAELPYEQY
V: TRBV19; D: .; CDR3: ASSTDTDTQY
V: TRBV6-2/TRBV6-3; D: .; CDR3: ASRSRIYGYT
V: TRBV12-3/TRBV12-4; D: TRBD2; CDR3: ASSSSSGRPQETQY
V: TRBV29-1; D: .; CDR3: SVVPPVEQY
V: TRBV7-2; D: .; CDR3: ASSSRHVYEQY
V: TRBV20-1; D: .; CDR3: SARKMNTEAF
V: TRBV9; D: TRBD1; CDR3: ASSVGGQPTDTRY
V: TRBV7-2; D: .; CDR3: ASSPTGTLMEAF
V: TRBV24-1; D: TRBD1; CDR3: ATSDPTGFNPDTQY
V: TRBV6-2/TRBV6-3; D: TRBD2; CDR3: ASSLRGGNPGYNEQF
V: TRBV7-2; D: .; CDR3: ASSQDRGGANVLT
V: TRBV29-1; D: .; CDR3: SVKRGSSYNEQY